The source of this T cell receptor (beta chain) is a study of regulatory T cells in long-lasting Graves disease. Study-level information: New Graves' disease cases had less than 3 months of antithyroid drugs. General study results and limits: The study found TRBV28, TRBJ1-2 and TRBJ2-5 favored in persistent disease.

The time point: newly diagnosed GD, antithyroid drugs for less than 3 months. After RNA was extracted from PBMCs, the TCR library was made from it. Patients were enrolled at an endocrinology department in Xi'an, China. Germline V gene lookup returns CDR1 SGHRS and CDR2 YFSETQ. V was clipped by 3 bases and J by 5 bases; unmatched bases: 8. The CDR3 has 15 residues. There are many counts of this clonotype. Its antigen is undetermined. With iRepertoire HTBI primers and Arm-PCR of CDR3 regions, TCR beta libraries were built. TCRdb re-called the multiplex PCR reads through MiXCR, storing one row per CDR3 protein. The sample lists about 330,000 distinct CDR3 sequences, around 15% seen once, with 20% to 25% in the top ten. The data were also submitted as part of a second study, on T cells in Graves' hyperthyroidism and ophthalmopathy.

The TCR originated in a woman aged 18 to 35 with Graves disease. The source was peripheral blood mononuclear cells (PBMCs), collected at new diagnosis, from a patient treated with antithyroid drugs. V is TRBV5-1 and J is TRBJ2-5; 9 bases are a match to TRBD1. CDR3 loop: CASSWDRVGLETQYF. The CDR3 DNA is TGCGCCAGCAGCTGGGACAGGGTGGGTCTGGAGACCCAGTACTTC.